The 4 T cell receptor beta chains below come from one sample, sequenced in a study of Ad26.COV2.S vaccination and SARS-CoV-2 variants. Documented treatment: some 20 received Ad26.COV2.S at low or high dose, single or two shots; several received placebo; per-sample allocation not given. Sampling took place 63 days after the first vaccine or placebo injection. Sequencing used immunoSEQ multiplex PCR; TCRdb keeps in-frame clones, though not all of them. The sample shows hundreds of thousands of clones, 90% of them seen only once. The starting material was peripheral blood, obtained in a trial of Ad26.COV2.S vaccine versus placebo. The receptors shown here come from a person aged 18-60 years who received the Ad26.COV2.S COVID-19 vaccine or a placebo.

This sequence joins TRBV6-4 and TRBJ2-1; 7 bases match TRBD1. Per the germline V gene, CDR1 is MRHNA and CDR2 is SNTAGT. CDR3 length: 12 amino acids. The trim removed 10 bases at V and 2 bases at J, leaving 2 bases unmatched. This chain's CDR3 is CATGQTYNEQFF. CDR3 nucleotides: TGTGCCACGGGACAGACCTACAATGAGCAGTTCTTC.

This chain uses TRBV9 with TRBJ2-5, with 7 positions matching TRBD2. V was clipped by 4 bases and J by 7 bases; unmatched bases: 13. CDR3 length equals 15 residues. Germline values: CDR1 SGDLS, CDR2 YYNGEE. This CDR3 is CASSPYPPPGGTQYF. DNA for the CDR3: TGTGCCAGCAGCCCCTACCCCCCTCCGGGGGGGACCCAGTACTTC.

The rearrangement joins TRBV5-4 to TRBJ1-1; no clear D. In germline, CDR1 is SGHNT, CDR2 YYREEE (reference sequence). The CDR3 has 16 amino acids. The ends were cut back, 2 bases at V and 1 base at J, with 15 bases in the middle. CDR3 bases: TGTGCCAGCAGCTTTGGGGTAGGGCAGTGGAACACTGAAGCTTTCTTT. The encoded protein is CASSFGVGQWNTEAFF.

The V call is TRBV7-2, the J call TRBJ2-2, with 12 bases fitting TRBD2. CDR1 is SGHTA, CDR2 FQGNSA, per germline. V was clipped by 4 bases and J by 5 bases; unmatched bases: 8. The CDR3 is 17 amino acids. This chain's CDR3 is CASSSLAGGKGTGELFF. The CDR3 coding sequence is TGTGCCAGCAGCTCTCTAGCGGGAGGGAAGGGGACCGGGGAGCTGTTTTTT.